What follows are 29 T cell receptor beta chains derived from one specimen sequenced in a study of cytomegalovirus exposure and HLA in healthy donors. This PCR relied on a set of 60 Vbeta primers and 13 Jbeta primers. Using immunoSEQ multiplex PCR, the repertoire was profiled, and TCRdb retains in-frame clones only, with some absent. The top ten clones hold roughly 2.5% of a sample with some 170,000 clones, approximately 72% of them seen once. The specimen was PBMCs. The source is a human donor in good health.

The rearrangement links TRBV4-3 to TRBJ2-3; possible D gene TRBD2, 6 bases. This CDR3 contains 18 residues. Germline assignment: CDR1 LGHNA and CDR2 YSLEER. V was trimmed by 4 bases and J by 2 bases, leaving 22 bases between them. The CDR3 protein is CASSPWVTRGGPTDTQYF. CDR3 DNA sequence: TGCGCCAGCAGCCCATGGGTCACCCGGGGAGGTCCCACAGATACGCAGTATTTT.

The sample holds a few counts of this clone. The V gene is TRBV9, the J gene TRBJ1-2; 9 bases match TRBD1. CDR3 size: 15 residues. Trimming cost V 3 bases and J 2 bases; bases outside gene matches: 5. CDR1 SGDLS and CDR2 YYNGEE come from the germline V gene. The CDR3, as DNA: TGTGCCAGCAGCGAGGGGACAGGGCCAAACTATGGCTACACCTTC. This sequence encodes CASSEGTGPNYGYTF.

This chain links TRBV29-1 with TRBJ1-1; TRBD1 agrees at 10 bases. J was trimmed by 4 bases and V by 7 bases; bases with no gene match: 15. Germline V gene lookup returns CDR1 SQVTM and CDR2 ANQGSEA. The CDR3 has 16 amino acids. The CDR3 loop reads CSARQGARGFRTEAFF. The CDR3 region has the DNA TGCAGCGCCCGACAGGGGGCGCGAGGATTTCGCACTGAAGCTTTCTTT. Based on the CDR3 plus reference TRBV29-1 and TRBJ1-1, the full variable domain is SAVISQKPSRDICQRGTSLTIQCQVDSQVTMMFWYRQQPGQSLTLIATANQGSEATYESGFVIDKFPISRPNLTFSTLTVSNMSPEDSSIYLCSARQGARGFRTEAFFGQGTRLTVV.

V gene TRBV7-2 combines with J gene TRBJ1-1; TRBD1 aligns across 7 bases. This CDR3 contains 13 residues. V lost 5 bases and J lost 3; bases outside the gene matches: 3. Germline-derived CDR1 and CDR2 are SGHTA and FQGNSA. The CDR3 loop is CASSPRGYTEAFF. The CDR3, as DNA: TGTGCCAGCAGCCCCAGGGGGTACACTGAAGCTTTCTTT. The whole variable domain, remainder taken from reference TRBV7-2 and TRBJ1-1, is GAGVSQSPSNKVTEKGKDVELRCDPISGHTALYWYRQSLGQGLEFLIYFQGNSAPDKSGLPSDRFSAERTGGSVSTLTIQRTQQEDSAVYLCASSPRGYTEAFFGQGTRLTVV.

The V gene is TRBV7-3, the J gene TRBJ2-5, with D possibly being TRBD1 (5 bases). CDR3 length: 15 residues. Germline CDR1 SGHTA, CDR2 FQGTGA. V was clipped by 5 bases and J by 1 base, with 14 bases between them. CDR3 region: CASSLVGARQETQYF. The CDR3 DNA is TGTGCCAGCAGCCTAGTTGGGGCACGCCAAGAGACCCAGTACTTC.

CDR3 nucleotides: TGCGCCAGCAGCCAAGGCTTGGGGACTAGCGGGCGCTTCTACTACGAGCAGTACTTC. Amino acids: CASSQGLGTSGRFYYEQYF. The chain is built from TRBV4-3 and TRBJ2-7; 12 positions agree with TRBD2. Germline V gene data show CDR1 as LGHNA and CDR2 as YSLEER. There are 19 residues in the CDR3. V dropped 1 base and J dropped 3; count of bases not matched to a gene: 13.

The rearrangement links TRBV19 to TRBJ1-1; D possibly corresponds to TRBD1 (5 bases). V was trimmed by 3 bases and J by 6 bases, leaving 17 bases between them. This CDR3 contains 15 residues. Germline V CDR1 and CDR2: LNHDA, SQIVND (reference sequence). CDR3 in DNA: TGTGCCAGTAGTATTGGAGGGGCCCCAGTAGCTGAAGCTTTCTTT. The encoded protein is CASSIGGAPVAEAFF.

The V gene is TRBV30, the J gene TRBJ1-2; 7 nucleotides match TRBD1. The J segment lost 5 bases and the V segment lost 5 bases, leaving 11 bases of the junction unmatched. The CDR3 is 14 amino acids. Per germline, CDR1 GTSNPN and CDR2 SVGIG (reference sequence). CDR3: CAWERPGRGYGYTF. CDR3 DNA: TGTGCCTGGGAACGTCCTGGCAGGGGGTATGGCTACACCTTC.

This chain links TRBV14 with TRBJ1-6; no firm D call. Germline assignment: CDR1 SGHDN and CDR2 FVKESK. Trimming took off 0 bases at V and 0 bases at J, with 9 bases between the two ends. This CDR3 has 17 residues. DNA of the CDR3: TGTGCCAGCAGCCAAGAGGTACCGAGCTCCTATAATTCACCCCTCCACTTT. This gives the protein CASSQEVPSSYNSPLHF. The full variable domain, its missing parts supplied by reference TRBV14 and TRBJ1-6, is EAGVTQFPSHSVIEKGQTVTLRCDPISGHDNLYWYRRVMGKEIKFLLHFVKESKQDESGMPNNRFLAERTGGTYSTLKVQPAELEDSGVYFCASSQEVPSSYNSPLHFGNGTRLTVT.

About this clone: At one of its ends the junction is not consistent with the germline gene, which may arise from a read error. V and J are TRBV7-7 and TRBJ2-7, with no clear D. This CDR3 contains 14 residues. In germline, CDR1 is SSHAT, CDR2 FNYEAQ (reference sequence). CDR3 coding DNA: TGTGCTAGCAGCTTAGAGGCAGGATCTTACGAGCAGTACTTC. The encoded protein is CASSLEAGSYEQYF. Full variable domain (outside the CDR3, taken from reference TRBV7-7 and TRBJ2-7): GAGVSQSPRYKVTKRGQDVTLRCDPISSHATLYWYQQALGQGPEFLTYFNYEAQPDKSGLPSDRFSAERPEGSISTLTIQRTEQRDSAMYRCASSLEAGSYEQYFGPGTRLTVT.

V and J are TRBV19 and TRBJ1-4; D is unresolved. V lost 7 bases to trimming and J lost 1 base, with 13 bases between them. CDR1 and CDR2 (germline): LNHDA, SQIVND (reference sequence). The CDR3 contains 15 residues. CDR3: CASTGGPLTNEKLFF. CDR3 nucleotide sequence: TGTGCCAGTACGGGAGGGCCCTTAACTAATGAAAAACTGTTTTTT.

This rearrangement joins TRBV25-1 to TRBJ2-5, with 14 positions matching TRBD2. Germline trimming cut 4 bases from V and 5 bases from J; bases unmatched to any gene: 12. Germline assignment: CDR1 MGHDK and CDR2 SYGVNS. The CDR3 is 18 amino acids. CDR3 sequence: CASSARTSGGKVWETQYF. DNA of the CDR3: TGTGCCAGCAGTGCCCGGACTAGCGGGGGGAAGGTGTGGGAGACCCAGTACTTC.

This chain links TRBV4-3 with TRBJ1-2; 11 bases are shared with TRBD1. Germline CDR1 and CDR2: LGHNA and YSLEER. V trimming: 4 bases; J trimming: 0 bases; junction bases outside the gene matches: 1. CDR3 length equals 15 residues. CDR3: CASSPGQGANYGYTF. In DNA, the CDR3 is TGCGCCAGCAGCCCGGGACAGGGGGCTAACTATGGCTACACCTTC.

The V and J genes are TRBV9 and TRBJ1-3; TRBD1 matches at 9 bases. This CDR3 is 13 amino acids long. The V gene's germline CDR1 is SGDLS and CDR2 YYNGEE. V lost 3 bases to trimming and J lost 9 bases; unmatched junction nucleotides: 4. CDR3 nucleotide sequence: TGTGCCAGCAGCGGACAGGGGGGTAGCACCATATATTTT. This gives the protein CASSGQGGSTIYF.

This clone appeared a few times. The chain has TRBV6-4 and TRBJ2-5; a possible D gene is TRBD1 (6 bases). CDR1 MRHNA and CDR2 SNTAGT come from the germline V gene. The V and J ends lost 5 bases and 2 bases respectively, with 12 bases between them. CDR3 length: 14 residues. The CDR3 DNA follows: TGTGCCAGCAGTTTCTGGGGGCCTCAAGAGACCCAGTACTTC. Translated: CASSFWGPQETQYF.

The rearrangement uses TRBV6-4 and TRBJ2-2; 10 positions match TRBD1. The CDR3 consists of 13 residues. Germline CDR1 and CDR2: MRHNA and SNTAGT. After removal of 8 bases from V and 3 bases from J, the junction contained 0 bases not matched to a gene. CDR3 in amino acids: CASGTGDTGELFF. DNA for the CDR3: TGTGCCAGCGGGACAGGGGACACCGGGGAGCTGTTTTTT.

The chain recombines TRBV14 with TRBJ2-1; D may be TRBD1 (5 bases). The CDR3 totals 17 residues. Looked up from germline, CDR1 is SGHDN and CDR2 is FVKESK. With 5 bases removed from V and 0 bases from J, the gap between germline ends came to 17 bases. CDR3 residues: CASSSQGWGLSYNEQFF. The CDR3 region has the DNA TGTGCCAGCAGCTCACAAGGATGGGGCCTCTCCTACAATGAGCAGTTCTTC.

This chain connects TRBV19 to TRBJ1-3, with 9 bases fitting TRBD1. The CDR3 runs to 14 residues. V lost 9 bases, J lost 0 bases, and 3 bases stayed unmatched. CDR1 is LNHDA, CDR2 SQIVND, per germline (reference sequence). The CDR3 reads CASRDRASGNTIYF. Here the CDR3 DNA reads TGTGCCAGCCGGGACAGGGCCTCTGGAAACACCATATATTTT.

The rearrangement links TRBV19 to TRBJ1-5, with 7 bases matching TRBD1. J lost 0 bases, V lost 10 bases, and 9 bases had no gene match. The CDR3 extends over 15 amino acids. Germline V gene lookup returns CDR1 LNHDA and CDR2 SQIVND (reference sequence). CDR3 sequence: CATWKGADSNQPQHF. DNA for the CDR3: TGTGCCACCTGGAAGGGGGCCGATAGCAATCAGCCCCAGCATTTT.

The V gene is TRBV6-5, the J gene TRBJ2-7; the D gene is possibly TRBD1 (6 bases). The CDR3 is made up of 14 amino acids. Germline lookup yields CDR1 MNHEY and CDR2 SVGAGI. The germline V and J ends were trimmed by 2 bases and 7 bases, with 15 bases remaining between them. The CDR3 region is CASSYRPTGGEQYF. The CDR3, as DNA: TGTGCCAGCAGTTACCGGCCGACAGGTGGTGAGCAGTACTTC.

The chain joins TRBV6-6 to TRBJ1-3; D might be TRBD1 (6 bases). The germline gives CDR1 MNHNY, CDR2 SVGAGI (reference sequence). Trimming took off 6 bases at V and 0 bases at J, with 9 bases between the two ends. This CDR3 is built from 14 residues. CDR3 DNA: TGTGCCAGCAGACAGGGTATCTCTGGAAACACCATATATTTT. Translated: CASRQGISGNTIYF.

The V call is TRBV5-1, the J call TRBJ2-3; maybe TRBD1 (6 bases). There are 14 residues in the CDR3. The ends were cut back, 0 bases at V and 4 bases at J, with 9 bases in the middle. In germline, CDR1 is SGHRS, CDR2 YFSETQ. CDR3 residues: CASSLATGPDTQYF. For the CDR3, the DNA is TGCGCCAGCAGCTTGGCAACAGGGCCAGATACGCAGTATTTT.

This clone showed up just a few times. The genes are TRBV7-9 and TRBJ1-2; 8 bases match TRBD1. Germline V gives CDR1 SEHNR, CDR2 FQNEAQ (reference sequence). Trimming removed 7 bases from V and 4 bases from J; junction bases left unmatched: 14. The CDR3 contains 16 residues. CDR3 amino acids: CASIPGQAIPSYGYTF. Written as DNA, the CDR3 is TGTGCCAGCATCCCGGGACAGGCTATACCCAGCTATGGCTACACCTTC. Variable domain in full (rest from reference TRBV7-9 and TRBJ1-2): DTGVSQNPRHKITKRGQNVTFRCDPISEHNRLYWYRQTLGQGPEFLTYFQNEAQLEKSRLLSDRFSAERPKGSFSTLEIQRTEQGDSAMYLCASIPGQAIPSYGYTFGSGTRLTVV.

The chain carries TRBV5-4 and TRBJ1-4; 8 nucleotides align to TRBD1. Germline CDR1 reads SGHNT; CDR2 reads YYREEE (reference sequence). Trimming cost V 1 base and J 4 bases; bases outside gene matches: 6. The CDR3 extends over 16 amino acids. CDR3 nucleotides: TGTGCCAGCAGCTTGCAGGGGGCGCGTTATAATGAAAAACTGTTTTTT. Its protein product is CASSLQGARYNEKLFF. The full variable domain, its missing parts supplied by reference TRBV5-4 and TRBJ1-4, is ETGVTQSPTHLIKTRGQQVTLRCSSQSGHNTVSWYQQALGQGPQFIFQYYREEENGRGNFPPRFSGLQFPNYSSELNVNALELDDSALYLCASSLQGARYNEKLFFGSGTQLSVL.

This clone was counted a single time. The chain links TRBV4-2 to TRBJ2-7, with 10 bases lining up with TRBD2. Germline V gene data show CDR1 as LGHNA and CDR2 as YNFKEQ. Trimming cost V 4 bases and J 2 bases; bases outside gene matches: 14. The CDR3 spans 18 residues. The DNA for the CDR3 is TGTGCCAGCAGCCCCCGGGGGAGCGGGGGGGCCAGGACCTACGAGCAGTACTTC. This encodes CASSPRGSGGARTYEQYF.

The chain employs TRBV6-1 and TRBJ2-3; D call uncertain. This CDR3 region has 12 residues. Per the germline V gene, CDR1 is MNHNS and CDR2 is SASEGT. Trimming removed 10 bases from V and 0 bases from J, with 8 bases in between. DNA for the CDR3: TGTGCCACCCAGGTTAGCACAGATACGCAGTATTTT. Residues: CATQVSTDTQYF.

The genes are TRBV2 and TRBJ2-3; TRBD2 aligns across 9 bases. This CDR3 has 15 residues. The germline V gene encodes CDR1 SNHLY and CDR2 FYNNEI. Trimming removed 5 bases from V and 6 bases from J; junction bases left unmatched: 9. In nucleotides, the CDR3 is TGTGCCAGCAGTAGACTAGCGGCCCAGGGGGATACGCAGTATTTT. Protein: CASSRLAAQGDTQYF.

As concerns this clone: Within the sample, other DNA sequences also encode this same CDR3. This chain uses TRBV7-9 with TRBJ2-3, with 8 bases fitting TRBD2. The CDR3 is made up of 16 amino acids. V trimming: 1 base; J trimming: 2 bases; junction bases outside the gene matches: 5. Per the germline V gene, CDR1 is SEHNR and CDR2 is FQNEAQ (reference sequence). The CDR3 sequence: CASSLGASGPTDTQYF. The CDR3 DNA sequence: TGTGCCAGCAGCTTAGGGGCTAGCGGGCCCACAGATACGCAGTATTTT.

The chain employs TRBV2 and TRBJ2-3; D gene unclear. V dropped 5 bases and J dropped 2 bases, with 2 bases sitting between them. The CDR3 runs to 11 residues. Germline values: CDR1 SNHLY, CDR2 FYNNEI. CDR3 sequence (DNA): TGTGCCAGCAGTTACACAGATACGCAGTATTTT. This encodes CASSYTDTQYF.